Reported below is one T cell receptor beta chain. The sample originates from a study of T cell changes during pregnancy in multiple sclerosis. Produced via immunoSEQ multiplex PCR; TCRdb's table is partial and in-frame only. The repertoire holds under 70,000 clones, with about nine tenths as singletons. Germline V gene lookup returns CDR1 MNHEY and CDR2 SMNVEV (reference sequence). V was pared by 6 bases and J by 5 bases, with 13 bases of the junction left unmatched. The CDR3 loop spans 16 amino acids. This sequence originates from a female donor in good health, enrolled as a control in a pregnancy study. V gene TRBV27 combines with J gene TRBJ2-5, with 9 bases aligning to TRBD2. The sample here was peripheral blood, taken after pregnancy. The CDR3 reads CASSLGTSPAGETQYF. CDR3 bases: TGTGCCAGCAGCCTCGGGACTAGCCCGGCTGGGGAGACCCAGTACTTC.